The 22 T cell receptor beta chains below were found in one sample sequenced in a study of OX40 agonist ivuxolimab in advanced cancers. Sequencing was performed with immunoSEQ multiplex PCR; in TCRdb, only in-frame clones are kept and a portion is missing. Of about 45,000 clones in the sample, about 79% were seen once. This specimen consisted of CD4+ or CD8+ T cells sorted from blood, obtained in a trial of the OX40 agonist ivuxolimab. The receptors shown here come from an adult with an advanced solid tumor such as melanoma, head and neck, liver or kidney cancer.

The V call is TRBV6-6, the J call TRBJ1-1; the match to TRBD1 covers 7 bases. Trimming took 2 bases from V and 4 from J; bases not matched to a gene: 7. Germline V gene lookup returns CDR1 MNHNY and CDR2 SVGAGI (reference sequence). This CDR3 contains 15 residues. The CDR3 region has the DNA TGTGCCAGCAGTTACCGCGGCCCAGGGGGCACTGAAGCTTTCTTT. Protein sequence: CASSYRGPGGTEAFF.

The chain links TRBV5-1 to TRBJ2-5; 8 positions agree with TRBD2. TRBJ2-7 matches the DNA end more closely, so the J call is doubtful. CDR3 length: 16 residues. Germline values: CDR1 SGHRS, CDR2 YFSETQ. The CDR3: CASSSSAGGRRYEQYF. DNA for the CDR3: TGCGCCAGCAGCTCGTCGGCGGGAGGAAGGAGGTACGAGCAGTACTTC.

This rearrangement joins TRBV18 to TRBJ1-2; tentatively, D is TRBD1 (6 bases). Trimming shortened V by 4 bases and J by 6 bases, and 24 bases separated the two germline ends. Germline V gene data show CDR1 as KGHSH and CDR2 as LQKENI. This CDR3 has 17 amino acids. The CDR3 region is CASSRRVPGEGLHGYTF. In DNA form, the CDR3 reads TGTGCCAGCTCACGAAGGGTCCCAGGGGAGGGCCTACATGGCTACACCTTC.

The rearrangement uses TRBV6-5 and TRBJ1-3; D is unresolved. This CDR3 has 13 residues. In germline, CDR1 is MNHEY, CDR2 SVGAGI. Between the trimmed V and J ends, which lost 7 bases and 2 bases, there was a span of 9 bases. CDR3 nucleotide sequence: TGTGCCAGCACTCGAGACCCTGGAAACACCATATATTTT. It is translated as CASTRDPGNTIYF.

The CDR3 reads CASSPDTYYGYTF. The CDR3 coding sequence is TGCGCCAGCAGCCCCGACACCTACTATGGCTACACCTTC. V usage is TRBV5-1 and J usage is TRBJ1-2; no reliable D call. The germline V gene encodes CDR1 SGHRS and CDR2 YFSETQ. Trimming took off 4 bases at V and 3 bases at J, with 10 bases between the two ends. The CDR3 covers 13 residues.

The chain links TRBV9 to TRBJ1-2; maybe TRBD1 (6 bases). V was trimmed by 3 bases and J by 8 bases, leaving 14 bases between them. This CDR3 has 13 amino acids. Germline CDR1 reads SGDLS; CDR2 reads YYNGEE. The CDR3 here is CASSGNRDWGYTF. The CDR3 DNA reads TGTGCCAGCAGCGGTAACAGGGATTGGGGCTACACCTTC. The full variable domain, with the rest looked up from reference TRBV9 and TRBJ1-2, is DSGVTQTPKHLITATGQRVTLRCSPRSGDLSVYWYQQSLDQGLQFLIQYYNGEERAKGNILERFSAQQFPDLHSELNLSSLELGDSALYFCASSGNRDWGYTFGSGTRLTVV.

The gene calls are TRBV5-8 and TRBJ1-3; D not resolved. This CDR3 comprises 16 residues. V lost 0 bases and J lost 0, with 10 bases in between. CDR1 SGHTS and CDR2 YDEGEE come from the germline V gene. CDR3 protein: CASSLVQASSGNTIYF. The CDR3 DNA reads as TGTGCCAGCAGCTTGGTTCAGGCAAGCTCTGGAAACACCATATATTTT.

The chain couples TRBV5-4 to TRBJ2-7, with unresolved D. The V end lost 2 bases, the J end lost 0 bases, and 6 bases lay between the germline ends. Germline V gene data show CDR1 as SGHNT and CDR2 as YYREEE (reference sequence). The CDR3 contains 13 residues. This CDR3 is CASSFALSYEQYF. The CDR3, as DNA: TGTGCCAGCAGCTTCGCACTCTCCTACGAGCAGTACTTC.

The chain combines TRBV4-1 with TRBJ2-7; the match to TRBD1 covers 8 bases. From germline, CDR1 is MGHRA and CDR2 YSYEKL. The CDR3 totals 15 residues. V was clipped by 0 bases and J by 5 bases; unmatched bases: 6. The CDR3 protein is CASSQDPQGADEQYF. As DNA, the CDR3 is TGCGCCAGCAGCCAAGATCCGCAGGGGGCTGACGAGCAGTACTTC.

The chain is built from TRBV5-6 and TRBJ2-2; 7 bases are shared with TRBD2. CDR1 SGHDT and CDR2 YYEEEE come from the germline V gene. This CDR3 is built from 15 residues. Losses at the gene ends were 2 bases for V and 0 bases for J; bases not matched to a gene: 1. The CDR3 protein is CASSLGLANTGELFF. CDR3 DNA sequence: TGTGCCAGCAGCTTAGGACTAGCGAACACCGGGGAGCTGTTTTTT.

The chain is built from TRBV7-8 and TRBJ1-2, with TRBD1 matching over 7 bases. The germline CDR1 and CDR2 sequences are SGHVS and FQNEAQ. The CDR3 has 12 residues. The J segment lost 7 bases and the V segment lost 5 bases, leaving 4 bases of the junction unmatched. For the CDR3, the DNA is TGTGCCAGCAGCCGACAGGGCACTGGCTACACCTTC. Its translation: CASSRQGTGYTF.

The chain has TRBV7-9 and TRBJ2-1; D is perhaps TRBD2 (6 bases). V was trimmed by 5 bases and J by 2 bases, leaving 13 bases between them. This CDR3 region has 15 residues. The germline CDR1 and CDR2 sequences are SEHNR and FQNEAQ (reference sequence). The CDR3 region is CASSPTEGTYNEQFF. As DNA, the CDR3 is TGTGCCAGCAGCCCGACGGAGGGGACCTACAATGAGCAGTTCTTC.

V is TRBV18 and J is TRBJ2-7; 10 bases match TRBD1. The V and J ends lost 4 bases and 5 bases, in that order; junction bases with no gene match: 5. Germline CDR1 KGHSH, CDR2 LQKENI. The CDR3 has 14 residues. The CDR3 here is CASSLGQGENEQYF. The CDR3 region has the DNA TGTGCCAGCTCACTCGGACAGGGGGAGAACGAGCAGTACTTC. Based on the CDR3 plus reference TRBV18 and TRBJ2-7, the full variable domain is NAGVMQNPRHLVRRRGQEARLRCSPMKGHSHVYWYRQLPEEGLKFMVYLQKENIIDESGMPKERFSAEFPKEGPSILRIQQVVRGDSAAYFCASSLGQGENEQYFGPGTRLTVT.

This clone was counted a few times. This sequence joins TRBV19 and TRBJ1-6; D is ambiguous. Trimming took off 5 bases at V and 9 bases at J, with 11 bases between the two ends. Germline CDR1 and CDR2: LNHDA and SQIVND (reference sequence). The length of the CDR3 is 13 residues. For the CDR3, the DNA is TGTGCCAGTAGTTCCGTAGGAGGTTCACCCCTCCACTTT. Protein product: CASSSVGGSPLHF.

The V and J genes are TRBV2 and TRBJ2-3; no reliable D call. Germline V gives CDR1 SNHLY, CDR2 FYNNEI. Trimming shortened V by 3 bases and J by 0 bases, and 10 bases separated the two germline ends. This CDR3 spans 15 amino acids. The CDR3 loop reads CASSDQAGSTDTQYF. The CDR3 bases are TGTGCCAGCAGTGATCAGGCTGGTAGCACAGATACGCAGTATTTT.

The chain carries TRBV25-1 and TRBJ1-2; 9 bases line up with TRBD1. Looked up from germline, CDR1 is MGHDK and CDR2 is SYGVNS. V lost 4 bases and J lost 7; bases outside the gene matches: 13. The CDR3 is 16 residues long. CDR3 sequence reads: CASSATHRGRMSGYTF. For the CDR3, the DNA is TGTGCCAGCAGTGCGACACACAGGGGGCGTATGAGTGGCTACACCTTC.

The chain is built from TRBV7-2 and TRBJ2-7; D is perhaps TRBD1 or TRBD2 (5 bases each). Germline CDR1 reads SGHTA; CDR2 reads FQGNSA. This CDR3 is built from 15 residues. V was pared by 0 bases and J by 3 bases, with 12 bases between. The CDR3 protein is CASSLARGTNYEQYF. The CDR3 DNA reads TGTGCCAGCAGCTTAGCCCGAGGGACCAACTACGAGCAGTACTTC.

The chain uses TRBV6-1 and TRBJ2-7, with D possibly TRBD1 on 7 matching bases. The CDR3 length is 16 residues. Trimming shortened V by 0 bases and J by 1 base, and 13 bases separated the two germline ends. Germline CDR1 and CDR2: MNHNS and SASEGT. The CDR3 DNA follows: TGTGCCAGCAGTGAAGCGGGGGGACAGCCTTCCTACGAGCAGTACTTC. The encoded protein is CASSEAGGQPSYEQYF.

The CDR3 region is CASSYLQSTEAFF. CDR3 nucleotides: TGTGCCAGCAGTTACCTTCAGAGCACTGAAGCTTTCTTT. V usage is TRBV6-5 and J usage is TRBJ1-1; D is undetermined. The V end was cut by 2 bases, the J end by 4 bases, with 8 bases between. Germline V CDR1 and CDR2: MNHEY, SVGAGI. This CDR3 comprises 13 residues.

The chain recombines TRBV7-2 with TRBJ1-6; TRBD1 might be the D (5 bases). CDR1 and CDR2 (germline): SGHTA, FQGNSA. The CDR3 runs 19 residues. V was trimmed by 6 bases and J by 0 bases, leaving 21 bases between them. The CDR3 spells CASRLDSDTSSSYNSPLHF. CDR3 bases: TGTGCCAGCAGGCTAGATTCGGACACATCCAGCTCCTATAATTCACCCCTCCACTTT.

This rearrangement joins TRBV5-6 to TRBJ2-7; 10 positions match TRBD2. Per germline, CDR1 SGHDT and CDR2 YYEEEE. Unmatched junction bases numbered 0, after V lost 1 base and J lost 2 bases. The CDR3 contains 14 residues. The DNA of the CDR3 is TGTGCCAGCAGCTTGAGCGGGAGGGCCTACGAGCAGTACTTC. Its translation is CASSLSGRAYEQYF.

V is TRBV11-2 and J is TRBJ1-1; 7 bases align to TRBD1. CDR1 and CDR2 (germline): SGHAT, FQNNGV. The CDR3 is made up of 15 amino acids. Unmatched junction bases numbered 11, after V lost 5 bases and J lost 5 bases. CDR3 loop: CASSRSTGRGTEAFF. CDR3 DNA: TGTGCCAGCAGCCGATCGACAGGGAGAGGGACTGAAGCTTTCTTT.